This entry lists 16 T cell receptor beta chains sequenced from one sample in a study of vaccination effects on CD4 cells after COVID-19. Sequencing was performed with immunoSEQ multiplex PCR; in TCRdb, only in-frame clones are kept and a portion is missing. This sample has 57,000 or so clones, with approximately 73% found just once. These receptors are not linked to any known antigen. Sequencing was preceded by expansion of antigen-specific CD4+ T cells with viral peptide pools in the ViraFEST assay. At the end of over 8 days of culture, CD4+ T cells were isolated. Participants each got two BNT162b2 or mRNA-1273 vaccine doses. This specimen was CD4+ T cells from PBMCs cultured with HCoV-229E spike peptides, taken after COVID-19 vaccination. These receptors were obtained from a human donor who received a COVID-19 vaccine.

The V call is TRBV6-5, the J call TRBJ1-1; 7 bases fit TRBD1. CDR3 length: 11 amino acids. Germline-derived CDR1 and CDR2 are MNHEY and SVGAGI. With 5 bases clipped from V and 9 bases from J, the junction kept 3 bases outside the gene matches. CDR3: CASSRQGKAFF. The CDR3 DNA follows: TGTGCCAGCAGTCGACAGGGTAAAGCTTTCTTT.

This chain connects TRBV15 to TRBJ1-2, with D possibly TRBD1 on 5 matching bases. Between the trimmed V and J ends, which lost 1 base and 8 bases, there was a span of 11 bases. CDR1 is LNHNV and CDR2 is YYDKDF in the germline V gene (reference sequence). The CDR3 contains 13 residues. CDR3 in amino acids: CATSRVTGTGYTF. Written as DNA, the CDR3 is TGTGCCACCAGCAGAGTGACGGGGACGGGCTACACCTTC.

V gene TRBV12-3 or TRBV12-4 combines with J gene TRBJ1-5; tentative D call: TRBD1 (5 bases). The ends were cut back, 5 bases at V and 7 bases at J, with 9 bases in the middle. The CDR3 spans 12 residues. This CDR3 reads CASSRRDQPQHF. The CDR3 DNA follows: TGTGCCAGCAGTAGGAGGGACCAGCCCCAGCATTTT.

The chain recombines TRBV7-2 with TRBJ1-5, with D possibly TRBD1 on 5 matching bases. The CDR3 is 15 amino acids. The V end was cut by 3 bases, the J end by 0 bases, with 9 bases between. Germline V lookup: CDR1 SGHTA, CDR2 FQGNSA. The DNA of the CDR3 is TGTGCCAGCAGCTTCCGCAGGGATAGCAATCAGCCCCAGCATTTT. Protein sequence: CASSFRRDSNQPQHF.

The V and J genes are TRBV18 and TRBJ2-7; the match to TRBD1 covers 7 bases. After removal of 6 bases from V and 7 bases from J, the junction contained 9 bases not matched to a gene. This CDR3 is built from 13 residues. Germline loops: CDR1 KGHSH, CDR2 LQKENI. CDR3 sequence reads: CASSPDRVQEQYV. Written as DNA, the CDR3 is TGTGCCAGCTCCCCCGACAGGGTCCAAGAGCAGTACGTC.

V gene TRBV5-5 combines with J gene TRBJ1-2; D unclear. V lost 0 bases and J lost 0, with 9 bases in between. Germline CDR1 reads SGHKS; CDR2 reads YYEKEE (reference sequence). The CDR3 is 15 amino acids. The CDR3 sequence is CASSLEGATNYGYTF. The CDR3 DNA is TGTGCCAGCAGCTTGGAAGGAGCTACTAACTATGGCTACACCTTC.

The genes are TRBV6-5 and TRBJ1-2, with TRBD1 identical over 11 bases. The J segment lost 6 bases and the V segment lost 4 bases, leaving 4 bases of the junction unmatched. The CDR3 consists of 14 residues. CDR1 is MNHEY and CDR2 is SVGAGI in the germline V gene. CDR3 in DNA: TGTGCCAGCAGTTCAGGACAGGGGGCTCATGGCTACACCTTC. Translation gives CASSSGQGAHGYTF.

In DNA form, the CDR3 reads TGTGCCAGTAGTCCCCGCTCGTGGGGTGGCGAAAAACTGTTTTTT. Translated: CASSPRSWGGEKLFF. The chain recombines TRBV19 with TRBJ1-4; D call uncertain. This CDR3 is built from 15 residues. Germline CDR1 and CDR2: LNHDA and SQIVND (reference sequence). Trimming stripped 5 bases from V and 8 bases from J, with 18 bases between. Full variable domain (missing parts from reference TRBV19 and TRBJ1-4): DGGITQSPKYLFRKEGQNVTLSCEQNLNHDAMYWYRQDPGQGLRLIYYSQIVNDFQKGDIAEGYSVSREKKESFPLTVTSAQKNPTAFYLCASSPRSWGGEKLFFGSGTQLSVL.

The rearrangement uses TRBV5-1 and TRBJ1-3; D is uncertain. Between the trimmed V and J ends, which lost 4 bases and 0 bases, there was a span of 14 bases. The CDR3 is 16 amino acids. Per the germline V gene, CDR1 is SGHRS and CDR2 is YFSETQ. The CDR3 coding sequence is TGCGCCAGCAGCCGAAACGATCAGAGCTCTGGAAACACCATATATTTT. It encodes CASSRNDQSSGNTIYF.

The V gene is TRBV10-2, the J gene TRBJ2-3, with 12 bases identical to TRBD2. V lost 5 bases and J lost 6; bases outside the gene matches: 3. The CDR3 spans 14 residues. CDR1 WSHSY and CDR2 SAAADI come from the germline V gene. The CDR3 DNA reads as TGCGCCAGCAGTCCTAGCGGGGGGGCCGATACGCAGTATTTT. Protein: CASSPSGGADTQYF.

V usage is TRBV5-1 and J usage is TRBJ2-1; 12 bases map to TRBD2. The CDR3 runs 15 residues. Trimming at V came to 8 bases and at J to 10 bases, leaving 13 bases not matched to a gene. The germline CDR1 and CDR2 sequences are SGHRS and YFSETQ. CDR3 sequence (DNA): TGCGCCAGTTCTCCCCCGCTAGCGGGGGGGGGCGAGCAGTTCTTC. This gives the protein CASSPPLAGGGEQFF.

This clone showed up just once. The chain has TRBV2 and TRBJ2-3; the match to TRBD2 covers 8 bases. Germline CDR1 is SNHLY and CDR2 is FYNNEI. V shed 6 bases, J shed 5 bases, and the junction held 7 bases outside the gene matches. This CDR3 spans 14 amino acids. The CDR3 DNA reads as TGTGCCAGCAGCGTCGGGGGGGGTGGAGATACGCAGTATTTT. Translation: CASSVGGGGDTQYF.

The rearrangement uses TRBV12-3 or TRBV12-4 and TRBJ1-2; 8 nucleotides align to TRBD1. After removal of 2 bases from V and 4 bases from J, the junction contained 0 bases not matched to a gene. The CDR3 loop spans 13 amino acids. In DNA form, the CDR3 reads TGTGCCAGCAGTTTACAGGGGGCCTATGGCTACACCTTC. This encodes CASSLQGAYGYTF.

This rearrangement joins TRBV6-1 to TRBJ1-5, with 7 nucleotides matching TRBD1. The CDR3 contains 15 residues. Looked up from germline, CDR1 is MNHNS and CDR2 is SASEGT. With 2 bases clipped from V and 4 bases from J, the junction kept 5 bases outside the gene matches. CDR3 nucleotides: TGTGCCAGCAGTGAACGGGACAGCCTAAATCAGCCCCAGCATTTT. This gives the protein CASSERDSLNQPQHF.

This chain uses TRBV5-5 with TRBJ2-5; D ambiguous. The CDR3 contains 14 residues. Germline CDR1 and CDR2: SGHKS and YYEKEE (reference sequence). V lost 4 bases, J lost 5 bases, and 15 bases lay in between. CDR3 DNA sequence: TGTGCCAGCAGCCCTACAGTAAGGTTGGAGACCCAGTACTTC. It specifies CASSPTVRLETQYF.

V gene TRBV6-4 combines with J gene TRBJ2-1; D is uncertain. The length of the CDR3 is 13 residues. Looked up from germline, CDR1 is MRHNA and CDR2 is SNTAGT. V was shortened by 3 bases and J by 5 bases, with 8 bases between the two germline ends. CDR3 sequence reads: CASSEEPNNEQFF. The CDR3 DNA sequence: TGTGCCAGCAGTGAAGAACCTAACAATGAGCAGTTCTTC.